This T cell receptor beta chain derives from a study of cytomegalovirus exposure and HLA in healthy donors. V gave up 5 bases and J gave up 2 bases, with 13 bases separating them. The CDR3 extends over 15 amino acids. Germline V gene data show CDR1 as MNHEY and CDR2 as SMNVEV (reference sequence). Clones were sequenced by immunoSEQ multiplex PCR, and TCRdb holds only the in-frame ones, with some missing. The sample holds approximately 100,000 clones, roughly 84% seen once. Material: PBMCs. This sequence was found in a man in his late teens or twenties in good health and CMV-seropositive. The gene calls are TRBV27 and TRBJ2-1, with a possible D match to TRBD1 (6 bases). In DNA form, the CDR3 reads TGTGCCAGCAGTCTCGACAGGAGCCCCTACAATGAGCAGTTCTTC. Protein product: CASSLDRSPYNEQFF.